This T cell receptor beta chain is from a study of T cell responses to AZD1222 COVID-19 vaccine. The ends were cut back, 5 bases at V and 0 bases at J, with 3 bases in the middle. The CDR3 has 12 residues. Germline V gene data show CDR1 as SGHTA and CDR2 as FQGNSA. Whole-study findings and limits: Targeting of unmutated variant regions was reportedly seen in nearly half of spike-specific TCRs. Spike was spanned by vaccine-associated CD4 TCRs, with dominance at 160-218 and 743-854. Following two doses of AZD1222, Spike-specific TCR breadth and depth rose.

About this clone itself: The antigen remains unidentified.

Clones were sequenced by immunoSEQ multiplex PCR, and TCRdb holds only the in-frame ones, with some missing. The profile shows around 75,000 clones, about 91% of them singletons. This material consisted of peripheral blood, taken 28 days after the second dose of the MenACWY control vaccine. This TCR was sampled from an adult who received the MenACWY meningococcal vaccine as a control. The genes are TRBV7-2 and TRBJ2-3; D is uncertain. The CDR3 sequence is CASSPSTDTQYF. CDR3 DNA sequence: TGTGCCAGCAGCCCCAGCACAGATACGCAGTATTTT.